This is a list of T cell receptor beta chains from one sample in a study of early T cells in non-severe SARS-CoV-2 infection. TCRdb analysed the 5' RACE reads with MiXCR anew, one entry per CDR3 protein. The table records fewer than 120,000 distinct CDR3 sequences, 10% to 15% of them present only once. The sample was whole blood, taken at baseline. The receptors were sampled from an adult who was a healthcare worker with PCR-confirmed SARS-CoV-2 infection or an uninfected control (not recorded which). CDR3s include the opening cysteine and the closing phenylalanine or tryptophan. The D gene is left open where the match is weak. A clone size is listed for some rows: how often the clone was seen (once, few, many), or a class if it is expanded.

v_gene	abundance	d_gene	j_gene	CDR3aa	CDR3nt
TRBV28	.	.	TRBJ1-6	CASSRGQANSPLHF	TGTGCCAGCAGCCGGGGGCAAGCTAATTCACCCCTCCACTTT
TRBV18	few	.	TRBJ1-6	CASSPGNNSPLHF	TGTGCCAGCTCACCAGGGAATAATTCACCCCTCCACTTT
TRBV5-1	few	.	TRBJ1-4	CASSSRAPTNEKLFF	TGCGCCAGCAGCTCGAGGGCCCCAACTAATGAAAAACTGTTTTTT
TRBV2	.	.	TRBJ1-1	CASSPSLLTEAFF	TGTGCCAGCAGCCCATCCCTACTCACTGAAGCTTTCTTT
TRBV19	few	.	TRBJ2-5	CASSVDRKETQYF	TGTGCCAGTAGTGTTGACAGAAAAGAGACCCAGTACTTC
TRBV28	many	TRBD1	TRBJ1-6	CASSLWSGGNSPLHF	TGTGCCAGCAGTTTATGGTCAGGGGGGAATTCACCCCTCCACTTT
TRBV3-1	few	.	TRBJ2-1	CASSQVGARHSYNEQFF	TGTGCCAGCAGCCAAGTTGGTGCGCGGCACTCCTACAATGAGCAGTTCTTC
TRBV7-8	few	.	TRBJ2-3	CASSLQGRTDTQYF	TGTGCCAGCAGCCTTCAGGGCCGCACAGATACGCAGTATTTT
TRBV11-3	.	.	TRBJ2-3	CASSPDRDTSTDTQYF	TGTGCCAGCAGCCCCGACAGAGACACTAGCACAGATACGCAGTATTTT
TRBV20-1	few	.	TRBJ2-1	CSALGIRWNEQFF	TGCAGTGCTCTGGGAATCCGATGGAATGAGCAGTTCTTC
TRBV6-6	many	.	TRBJ1-1	CASRLGPLNTEAFF	TGTGCCAGCAGACTAGGACCGCTGAACACTGAAGCTTTCTTT
TRBV7-2	few	.	TRBJ1-2	CASRNANRDTVF	TGTGCCAGCAGAAATGCTAACCGGGACACAGTCTTC
TRBV27	.	.	TRBJ1-1	CASSKGRMNTEAFF	TGTGCCAGCAGTAAAGGACGGATGAACACTGAAGCTTTCTTT
TRBV12-3/TRBV12-4	few	TRBD1	TRBJ1-6	CASSSYPGRGRNSPLHF	TGTGCCAGCAGCTCCTACCCCGGGAGGGGGCGTAATTCACCCCTCCACTTT
TRBV28	few	.	TRBJ2-7	CASSPGLPKVMYF	TGTGCCAGCAGTCCGGGACTCCCGAAAGTTATGTACTTC
TRBV6-5	few	.	TRBJ2-2	CASSRTGTTGELFF	TGTGCCAGCAGTCGGACGGGTACCACCGGGGAGCTGTTTTTT
TRBV5-1	.	.	TRBJ1-1	CASRFEVGTEAFF	TGCGCCAGCAGATTCGAGGTCGGCACTGAAGCTTTCTTT
TRBV10-1	few	.	TRBJ2-7	CASRELVAGCEQYF	TGCGCCAGCAGGGAACTAGTGGCGGGGTGTGAGCAGTACTTC
TRBV30	.	TRBD1	TRBJ2-3	CAWSQQGLGTDTQYF	TGTGCCTGGAGTCAACAGGGGTTGGGCACAGATACGCAGTATTTT
TRBV9	.	.	TRBJ1-4	CASSVTTDNEKLFF	TGTGCCAGCAGCGTAACGACAGATAATGAAAAACTGTTTTTT
TRBV7-8	.	.	TRBJ1-2	CASSSSTGYASGYTF	TGTGCCAGCAGCTCCAGCACAGGGTATGCTTCTGGCTACACCTTC
TRBV20-1	.	.	TRBJ2-2	CSAPREPGELFF	TGCAGTGCTCCCAGAGAACCCGGGGAGCTGTTTTTT
TRBV18	.	.	TRBJ1-2	CASSPRDIEGYGYTF	TGTGCCAGCTCACCTCGGGACATCGAAGGCTATGGCTACACCTTC
TRBV6-6	many	TRBD1	TRBJ1-2	CATLPGTARLNYGYTF	TGTGCCACCCTCCCCGGGACAGCTCGTTTGAACTATGGCTACACCTTC
TRBV6-5	few	TRBD1	TRBJ1-2	CASSYPGQGGYGYTF	TGTGCCAGCAGTTACCCTGGACAGGGTGGATATGGCTACACCTTC
TRBV30	few	.	TRBJ2-5	CAWSKTVQETQYF	TGTGCCTGGAGTAAGACAGTTCAAGAGACCCAGTACTTC
TRBV7-9	.	.	TRBJ1-1	CASSRLSLGDTEAFF	TGTGCCAGCAGCCGGTTATCCTTGGGGGACACTGAAGCTTTCTTT
TRBV11-3	many	.	TRBJ2-5	CASSLDRDQETQYF	TGTGCCAGCAGCTTAGACAGGGACCAAGAGACCCAGTACTTC
TRBV5-1	.	.	TRBJ2-3	CASSYNTDTQYF	TGCGCCAGCAGCTATAATACAGATACGCAGTATTTT
TRBV12-3/TRBV12-4	.	.	TRBJ1-1	CASSLEGLAAFF	TGTGCCAGCAGTTTGGAGGGTCTGGCAGCTTTCTTT
TRBV11-2	.	TRBD1	TRBJ1-1	CASSFTGGLDTEAFF	TGTGCCAGCAGCTTTACAGGGGGTTTGGACACTGAAGCTTTCTTT
TRBV27	.	TRBD1	TRBJ2-7	CASSLSGQGLYEQYF	TGTGCCAGCAGTTTAAGTGGACAGGGGTTATACGAGCAGTACTTC
TRBV15	.	TRBD2	TRBJ2-5	CATSRESGATGTQYF	TGTGCCACCAGCAGGGAAAGCGGGGCCACCGGGACCCAGTACTTC
TRBV27	few	.	TRBJ1-1	CASSQFGGPNTEAFF	TGTGCCAGCAGCCAATTTGGGGGCCCGAACACTGAAGCTTTCTTT
TRBV2	few	.	TRBJ1-2	CATSYGGTDYGYTF	TGTGCCACCTCCTATGGAGGGACTGACTATGGCTACACCTTC
TRBV6-5	.	.	TRBJ1-5	CASSYGDGNQPQHF	TGTGCCAGCAGTTACGGGGACGGAAATCAGCCCCAGCATTTT
TRBV29-1	.	.	TRBJ1-2	CSVASGTLTGGYTF	TGCAGCGTTGCTTCGGGGACTCTAACGGGAGGCTACACCTTC
TRBV20-1	.	TRBD2	TRBJ2-3	CSARDLAGPTDTQYF	TGCAGTGCTAGAGATCTAGCGGGACCGACAGATACGCAGTATTTT
TRBV3-1	many	.	TRBJ1-5	CASSQDLNQPQHF	TGTGCCAGCAGCCAAGATCTAAATCAGCCCCAGCATTTT
TRBV20-1	few	TRBD1	TRBJ2-7	CSGDRGLYEQYF	TGCAGTGGGGACAGGGGGCTCTACGAGCAGTACTTC
TRBV5-5	.	TRBD1	TRBJ2-1	CASSFRTGVPYNEQFF	TGTGCCAGCAGCTTCCGGACAGGGGTGCCCTACAATGAGCAGTTCTTC
TRBV25-1	.	TRBD2	TRBJ2-2	CASSEREAGELFF	TGTGCCAGCAGTGAGCGGGAGGCCGGGGAGCTGTTTTTT
TRBV20-1	many	TRBD2	TRBJ2-1	CSAPGLAFYNEQFF	TGCAGTGCCCCGGGACTAGCTTTCTACAATGAGCAGTTCTTC
TRBV6-2/TRBV6-3	few	TRBD1	TRBJ2-1	CASRDRGYNEQFF	TGTGCCAGCAGGGACAGGGGGTACAATGAGCAGTTCTTC
TRBV6-1	many	TRBD2	TRBJ2-2	CASRAGLAGAGELFF	TGTGCCAGCAGAGCGGGACTAGCGGGAGCCGGGGAGCTGTTTTTT
TRBV24-1	few	.	TRBJ2-1	CATSDSRLPSSYNEQFF	TGTGCCACCAGTGATTCCCGGCTACCTAGCTCCTACAATGAGCAGTTCTTC
TRBV29-1	.	.	TRBJ1-4	CSVEPISSNEKLFF	TGCAGCGTTGAACCGATTAGCTCTAATGAAAAACTGTTTTTT
TRBV11-2	.	.	TRBJ2-7	CASSYRRGTDYEQYF	TGTGCCAGCAGCTACCGACGGGGCACGGACTACGAGCAGTACTTC
TRBV4-1	few	.	TRBJ1-2	CASSQDRRSGGYGYTF	TGCGCCAGCAGCCAAGATCGCAGATCTGGAGGGTATGGCTACACCTTC
TRBV12-3/TRBV12-4	.	.	TRBJ2-5	CASLGRGQETQYF	TGTGCCAGCCTAGGACGGGGTCAAGAGACCCAGTACTTC
TRBV7-2	.	.	TRBJ2-3	CASSLVHPGGGGADTQYF	TGTGCCAGCAGCTTAGTTCATCCTGGGGGCGGTGGGGCAGATACGCAGTATTTT
TRBV20-1	.	.	TRBJ1-2	CSGDVIEDGYYTF	TGCAGTGGCGACGTAATAGAGGACGGTTACTACACCTTC
TRBV9	few	.	TRBJ2-2	CASSVYEGTGELFF	TGTGCCAGCAGCGTATACGAGGGCACCGGGGAGCTGTTTTTT
TRBV28	few	.	TRBJ1-2	CASSPGPYGYTF	TGTGCCAGCAGCCCAGGGCCCTATGGCTACACCTTC
TRBV6-5	.	.	TRBJ1-5	CASSYSGSNQPQHF	TGTGCCAGCAGTTACTCGGGGAGCAATCAGCCCCAGCATTTT
TRBV5-1	.	.	TRBJ2-5	CASSGWQSQETQYF	TGCGCCAGCAGCGGCTGGCAGAGCCAAGAGACCCAGTACTTC